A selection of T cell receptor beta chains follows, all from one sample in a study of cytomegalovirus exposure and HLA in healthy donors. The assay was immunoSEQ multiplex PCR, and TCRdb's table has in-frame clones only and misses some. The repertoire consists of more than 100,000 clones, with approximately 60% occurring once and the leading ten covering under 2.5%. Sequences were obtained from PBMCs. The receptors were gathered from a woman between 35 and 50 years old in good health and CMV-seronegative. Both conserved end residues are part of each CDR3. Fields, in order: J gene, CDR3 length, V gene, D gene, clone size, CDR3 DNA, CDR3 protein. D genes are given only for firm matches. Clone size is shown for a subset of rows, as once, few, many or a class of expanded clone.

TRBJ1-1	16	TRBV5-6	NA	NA	TGTGCCAGCAGCGCGCTTTCTGAAGACGGTCACGGAGTGGCTTTCTTT	CASSALSEDGHGVAFF
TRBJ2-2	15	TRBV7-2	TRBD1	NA	TGTGCCAGCAGCCGAGGGACAGGGGCGTGGGGGGAGCTGTTTTTT	CASSRGTGAWGELFF
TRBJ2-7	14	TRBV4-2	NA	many	TGTGCCAGCAGCCAAGATCTCCAGGGTCGGGAGCAGTACTTC	CASSQDLQGREQYF
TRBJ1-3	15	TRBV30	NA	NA	TGTGCCTGGAGGGCAGCAGGGACTGCTGGAAACACCATATATTTT	CAWRAAGTAGNTIYF
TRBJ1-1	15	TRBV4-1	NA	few	TGCGCCAGCAGCCAAGGTTACAGGGTGAACACTGAAGCTTTCTTT	CASSQGYRVNTEAFF
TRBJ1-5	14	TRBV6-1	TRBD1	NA	TGTGCCAGCAGCCCACAGGGGTTGGGGCAGCCCCAGCATTTT	CASSPQGLGQPQHF
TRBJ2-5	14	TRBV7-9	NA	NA	TGTGCCAGCAGCTTCGACAGTTATCAAGAGACCCAGTACTTC	CASSFDSYQETQYF
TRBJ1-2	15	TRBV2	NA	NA	TGTGCCAGCAGCCTCACAGGGCTCTTCCACTATGGCTACACCTTC	CASSLTGLFHYGYTF
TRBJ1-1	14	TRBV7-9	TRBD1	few	TGTGCCAGCAGCTCTAGGACAGGGAACACTGAAGCTTTCTTT	CASSSRTGNTEAFF
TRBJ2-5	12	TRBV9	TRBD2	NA	TGTGCCAGCAGCGCCTCTGGGGGGGGGTTGTACTTC	CASSASGGGLYF
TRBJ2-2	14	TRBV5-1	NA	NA	TGCGCCAGCAGCCAGGGACATCCGACCGGGGAGCTGTTTTTT	CASSQGHPTGELFF
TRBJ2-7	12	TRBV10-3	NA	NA	TGTGCCATCAGTGAGAGGGGAGGCGAGCAGTACTTC	CAISERGGEQYF
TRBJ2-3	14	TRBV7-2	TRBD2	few	TGTGCCAGCAGCTTAGGAGCGGGGGGGGATACGCAGTATTTT	CASSLGAGGDTQYF
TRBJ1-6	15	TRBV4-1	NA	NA	TGCGCCAGCAGCCAAGAGGCGGGCCGTACTTCACCCCTCCACTTT	CASSQEAGRTSPLHF
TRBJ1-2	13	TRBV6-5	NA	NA	TGTGCCAGCAGCGCGGGACGGATGTATGGCTACACCTTC	CASSAGRMYGYTF
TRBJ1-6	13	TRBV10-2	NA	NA	TGCGCCAGCAGTGAGTGGGGGGATTCACCCCTCCACTTT	CASSEWGDSPLHF
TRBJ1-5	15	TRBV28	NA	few	TGTGCCAGCAGTTCGACAACCGGTAGCAATCAGCCCCAGCATTTT	CASSSTTGSNQPQHF
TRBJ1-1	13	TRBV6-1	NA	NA	TGTGCCAGCAGTGAAGCGGGGGGCACTGAAGCTTTCTTT	CASSEAGGTEAFF
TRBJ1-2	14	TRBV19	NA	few	TGTGCCAGTAGTAACCAACAGGGTTTGACTGGCTACACCTTC	CASSNQQGLTGYTF
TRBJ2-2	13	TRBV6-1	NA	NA	TGTGCCAGCAGCCTAGAATCCACCGGGGAGCTGTTTTTT	CASSLESTGELFF
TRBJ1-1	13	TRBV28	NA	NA	TGTGCGTCACTACAGGGCTGGAGCACTGAAGCTTTCTTT	CASLQGWSTEAFF
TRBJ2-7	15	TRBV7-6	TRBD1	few	TGTGCCAGCAGCTTAGTAGGAACAGGGGGCGACGAGCAGTACTTC	CASSLVGTGGDEQYF
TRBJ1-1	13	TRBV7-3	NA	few	TGTGCCAGCAGCTTAATGGGCTGGACTGAAGCTTTCTTT	CASSLMGWTEAFF
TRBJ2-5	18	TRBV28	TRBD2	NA	TGTGCCAGCAGTAGGTTTCGGGTATGGACTAGCGGGCGAGAGACCCAGTACTTC	CASSRFRVWTSGRETQYF
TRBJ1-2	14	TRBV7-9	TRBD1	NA	TGTGCCAGCAGCTTGGGGGACAGATCTGTTGGCTACACCTTC	CASSLGDRSVGYTF
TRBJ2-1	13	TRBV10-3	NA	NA	TGTGCCATCGGTGAGACTGCTATCAATGAGCAGTTCTTC	CAIGETAINEQFF
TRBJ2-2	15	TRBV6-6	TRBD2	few	TGTGCCAGCAGTACCGGGGGGTGGGACACCGGGGAGCTGTTTTTT	CASSTGGWDTGELFF
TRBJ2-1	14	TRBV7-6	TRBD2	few	TGTGCCAGCAGTCGAGGACTAGCTGTCGATGAGCAGTTCTTC	CASSRGLAVDEQFF
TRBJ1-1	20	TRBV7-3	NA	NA	TGTGCCAGCAGCCAAGGGGGGCGTGTGGGGGGGCGCCTTGAAAACACTGAAGCTTTCTTT	CASSQGGRVGGRLENTEAFF